The clone carrying this T cell receptor (beta chain) was counted a few times. This entry is derived from a study of spatial heterogeneity in lung cancer. Via MiXCR, TCRdb re-called the 5' RACE reads, giving one row per CDR3 protein. Of some 9,600 distinct CDR3 sequences listed, around 5.8% are singletons. V shed 1 base, J shed 6 bases, and the junction held 2 bases outside the gene matches. CDR1 and CDR2 (germline): SGHTA, FQGNSA. This CDR3 region has 14 residues. Time point defined: sample taken at primary tumor resection. V usage is TRBV7-2 and J usage is TRBJ2-3; 9 bases map to TRBD2. The sample consisted of normal lung tissue next to the tumor, taken at surgery. The sequence came from a male donor with early-stage non-small cell lung cancer. The CDR3 DNA reads as TGTGCCAGCAGCTTAGGCGGGGGGGCGGATACGCAGTATTTT. Residues: CASSLGGGADTQYF.